A selection of T cell receptor beta chains follows, all from one sample in a study of T cell repertoires in cytomegalovirus infection. MiXCR was run by TCRdb on the reads, yielding one entry per CDR3 protein. Among approximately 81,000 distinct CDR3 sequences listed, under 30% were seen once. These receptors have no known antigen. The source material was CD8+ T cells from cultured PBMCs, sampled from culture after CMV antigen stimulation. These receptors originate from a human donor in good health (CMV status not recorded). Some clones in this sample may be carry-over from other donors' samples. Both conserved end residues are part of each CDR3. Only part of the rows carry a size: once, few, many, or a class if the clone is expanded.

CDR3: CASSTGENTGELFF; V: TRBV7-9; J: TRBJ2-2; size: NA
CDR3: CATRQGSSYEQYF; V: TRBV6-1; J: TRBJ2-7; size: many
CDR3: CASSQGQNQPQHF; V: TRBV6-1; J: TRBJ1-5; size: NA
CDR3: CASSPKIFPGQGTNSPLHF; V: TRBV18; J: TRBJ1-6; size: NA
CDR3: CASRPRQGSDTEAFF; V: TRBV12-3/TRBV12-4; J: TRBJ1-1; size: NA
CDR3: CASSHRATRPKNIQYF; V: TRBV28; J: TRBJ2-4; size: NA
CDR3: CASSVGSSEGGNSPLHF; V: TRBV9; J: TRBJ1-6; size: NA
CDR3: CASSLSAISLRGQYF; V: TRBV5-6; J: TRBJ2-7; size: many
CDR3: CASSYSTNSPLNEQFF; V: TRBV6-8; J: TRBJ2-1; size: NA
CDR3: CASSLVLGAIGSNEQFF; V: TRBV7-7; J: TRBJ2-1; size: many
CDR3: CASSSPGRLDQPQHF; V: TRBV28; J: TRBJ1-5; size: few
CDR3: CSARDALAGYEQYF; V: TRBV20-1; J: TRBJ2-7; size: few
CDR3: CASSIGTASSGNTIYF; V: TRBV7-9; J: TRBJ1-3; size: many
CDR3: CASGPGTGGLVDTQYF; V: TRBV12-5; J: TRBJ2-3; size: NA
CDR3: CASSLNRPGSYEQYF; V: TRBV27; J: TRBJ2-7; size: few
CDR3: CASKSGQGGYEQYF; V: TRBV28; J: TRBJ2-7; size: few
CDR3: CATSRDLGLAGGYEQYF; V: TRBV15; J: TRBJ2-7; size: NA
CDR3: CASSVAGTYEQYF; V: TRBV9; J: TRBJ2-7; size: NA
CDR3: CASSQDRDGLYEQYF; V: TRBV4-3; J: TRBJ2-7; size: NA
CDR3: CASSTRDLRGYTF; V: TRBV28; J: TRBJ1-2; size: few
CDR3: CASSLPGLAGNNEQFF; V: TRBV5-1; J: TRBJ2-1; size: NA
CDR3: CASSQERQNSYEQYF; V: TRBV4-2; J: TRBJ2-7; size: many
CDR3: CSVEWDAYEQYF; V: TRBV29-1; J: TRBJ2-7; size: NA
CDR3: CASSQRDRGDEQYF; V: TRBV7-9; J: TRBJ2-7; size: many
CDR3: CASMDGGRSEAFF; V: TRBV19; J: TRBJ1-1; size: NA
CDR3: CAWNKAPTNTGELFF; V: TRBV30; J: TRBJ2-2; size: once
CDR3: CASSPRDRGPQETQYF; V: TRBV7-9; J: TRBJ2-5; size: few
CDR3: CASSLEGSSYNEQFF; V: TRBV5-1; J: TRBJ2-1; size: NA
CDR3: CASSTGASNQPQHF; V: TRBV7-8; J: TRBJ1-5; size: medium-sized
CDR3: CASRALTSVGLSSYEQYF; V: TRBV6-6; J: TRBJ2-7; size: many
CDR3: CASSSPRDRHLYNEQFF; V: TRBV19; J: TRBJ2-1; size: few
CDR3: CASSLVTDGTEAFF; V: TRBV7-9; J: TRBJ1-1; size: many
CDR3: CASMGLREQFF; V: TRBV7-9; J: TRBJ2-1; size: many